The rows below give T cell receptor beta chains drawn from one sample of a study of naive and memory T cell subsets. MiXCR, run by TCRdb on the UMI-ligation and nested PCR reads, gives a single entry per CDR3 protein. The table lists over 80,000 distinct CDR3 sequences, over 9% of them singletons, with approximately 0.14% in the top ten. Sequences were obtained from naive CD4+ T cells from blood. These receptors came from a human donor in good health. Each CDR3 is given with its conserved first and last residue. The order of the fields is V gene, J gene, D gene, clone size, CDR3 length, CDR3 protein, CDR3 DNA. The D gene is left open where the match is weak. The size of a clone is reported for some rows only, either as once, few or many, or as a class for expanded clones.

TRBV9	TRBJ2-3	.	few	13	CASSVDLGDTQYF	TGTGCCAGCAGCGTAGATCTTGGAGATACGCAGTATTTT
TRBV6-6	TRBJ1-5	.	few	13	CALGSGVGQPQHF	TGTGCCCTGGGCTCCGGGGTCGGACAGCCCCAGCATTTT
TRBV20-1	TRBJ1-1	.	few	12	CRAREGNTEAFF	TGCAGGGCCAGAGAAGGGAACACTGAAGCTTTCTTT
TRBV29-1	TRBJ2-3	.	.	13	CSARPGSTDTQYF	TGCAGCGCCAGACCCGGGTCCACAGATACGCAGTATTTT
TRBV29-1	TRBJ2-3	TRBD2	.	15	CSVRASGRAMYTQYF	TGCAGCGTGAGGGCTAGCGGGAGGGCAATGTATACGCAGTATTTT
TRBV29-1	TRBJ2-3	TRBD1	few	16	CSASGTGGGSRDTQYF	TGCAGCGCGTCCGGGACAGGGGGCGGAAGTCGAGATACGCAGTATTTT
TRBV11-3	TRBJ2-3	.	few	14	CASSSPPLSDTQYF	TGTGCCAGCAGCTCGCCACCTCTAAGCGATACGCAGTATTTT
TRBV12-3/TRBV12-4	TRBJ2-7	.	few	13	CASSEGQSYEQYF	TGTGCCAGCAGTGAAGGACAGTCCTACGAGCAGTACTTC
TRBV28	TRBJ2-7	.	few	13	CASAPGAPYEQYF	TGTGCCAGCGCCCCAGGCGCCCCCTACGAGCAGTACTTC
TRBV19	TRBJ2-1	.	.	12	CASSIRYNEQFF	TGTGCCAGTAGTATCCGGTACAATGAGCAGTTCTTC
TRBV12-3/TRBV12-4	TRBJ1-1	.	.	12	CASSFPTGEAFF	TGTGCCAGCAGTTTCCCCACAGGGGAAGCTTTCTTT
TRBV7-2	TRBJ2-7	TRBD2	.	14	CASSFELAGYEQYF	TGTGCCAGCAGCTTCGAACTAGCGGGGTACGAGCAGTACTTC
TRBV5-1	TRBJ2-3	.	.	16	CASSYATSLRTDTQYF	TGCGCCAGCAGCTACGCTACTAGCTTACGCACAGATACGCAGTATTTT
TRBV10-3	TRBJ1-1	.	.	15	CAISESWVGNTEAFF	TGTGCCATCAGTGAGTCGTGGGTGGGGAACACTGAAGCTTTCTTT
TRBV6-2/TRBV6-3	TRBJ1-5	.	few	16	CASTRGRRGINQPQHF	TGTGCCAGCACCCGGGGCCGTCGGGGGATCAATCAGCCCCAGCATTTT
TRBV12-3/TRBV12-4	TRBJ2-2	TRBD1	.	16	CASSFSGGSSTGELFF	TGTGCCAGCAGTTTCTCAGGGGGATCTAGCACCGGGGAGCTGTTTTTT
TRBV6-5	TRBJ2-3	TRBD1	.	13	CASSGQATDTQYF	TGTGCCAGCAGCGGACAGGCCACAGATACGCAGTATTTT